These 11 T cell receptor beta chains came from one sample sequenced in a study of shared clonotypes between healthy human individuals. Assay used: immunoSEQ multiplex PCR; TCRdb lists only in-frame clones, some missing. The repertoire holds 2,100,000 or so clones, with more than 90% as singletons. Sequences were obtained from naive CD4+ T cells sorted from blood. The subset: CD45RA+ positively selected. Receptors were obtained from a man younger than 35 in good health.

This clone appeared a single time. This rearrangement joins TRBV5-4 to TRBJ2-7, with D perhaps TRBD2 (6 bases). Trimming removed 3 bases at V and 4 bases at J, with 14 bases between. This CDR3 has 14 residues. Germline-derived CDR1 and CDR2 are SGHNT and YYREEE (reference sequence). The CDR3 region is CASSWDPEGYEQYF. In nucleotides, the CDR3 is TGTGCCAGCAGCTGGGACCCGGAGGGTTACGAGCAGTACTTC.

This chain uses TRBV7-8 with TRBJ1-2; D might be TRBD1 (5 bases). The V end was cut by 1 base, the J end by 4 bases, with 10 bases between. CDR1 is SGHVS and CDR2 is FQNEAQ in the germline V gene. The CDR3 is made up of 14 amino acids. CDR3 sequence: CASSLGGNLYGYTF. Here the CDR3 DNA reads TGTGCCAGCAGCTTAGGGGGGAACCTCTATGGCTACACCTTC.

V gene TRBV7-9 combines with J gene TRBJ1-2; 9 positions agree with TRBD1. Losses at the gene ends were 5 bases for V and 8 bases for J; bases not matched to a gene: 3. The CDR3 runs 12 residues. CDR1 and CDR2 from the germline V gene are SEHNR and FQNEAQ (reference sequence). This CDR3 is CASSRDREGYTF. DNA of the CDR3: TGTGCCAGCAGCCGGGACAGGGAAGGCTACACCTTC.

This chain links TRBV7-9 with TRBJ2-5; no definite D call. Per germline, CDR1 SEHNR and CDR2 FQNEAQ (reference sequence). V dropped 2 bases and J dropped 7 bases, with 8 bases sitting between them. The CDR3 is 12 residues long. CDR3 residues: CASSLTWGTQYF. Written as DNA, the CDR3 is TGTGCCAGCAGCTTAACCTGGGGGACCCAGTACTTC.

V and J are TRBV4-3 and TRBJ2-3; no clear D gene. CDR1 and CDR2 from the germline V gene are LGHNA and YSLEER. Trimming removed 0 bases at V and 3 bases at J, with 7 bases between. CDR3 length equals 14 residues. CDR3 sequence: CASSQEPSTDTQYF. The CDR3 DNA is TGCGCCAGCAGCCAAGAACCCTCGACAGATACGCAGTATTTT.

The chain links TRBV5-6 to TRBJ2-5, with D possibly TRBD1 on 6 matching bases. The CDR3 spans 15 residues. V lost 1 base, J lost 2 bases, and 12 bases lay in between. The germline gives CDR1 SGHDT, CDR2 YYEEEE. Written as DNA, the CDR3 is TGTGCCAGCAGCTTGTACGACAGGCCGCAAGAGACCCAGTACTTC. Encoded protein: CASSLYDRPQETQYF.

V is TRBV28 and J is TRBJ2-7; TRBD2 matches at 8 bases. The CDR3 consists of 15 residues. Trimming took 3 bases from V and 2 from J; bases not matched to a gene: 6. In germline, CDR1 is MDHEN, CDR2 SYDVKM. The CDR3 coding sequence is TGTGCCAGCAGTTTTGGGCGGGGGGCCACCTACGAGCAGTACTTC. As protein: CASSFGRGATYEQYF. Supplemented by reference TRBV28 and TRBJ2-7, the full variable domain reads DVKVTQSSRYLVKRTGEKVFLECVQDMDHENMFWYRQDPGLGLRLIYFSYDVKMKEKGDIPEGYSVSREKKERFSLILESASTNQTSMYLCASSFGRGATYEQYFGPGTRLTVT.

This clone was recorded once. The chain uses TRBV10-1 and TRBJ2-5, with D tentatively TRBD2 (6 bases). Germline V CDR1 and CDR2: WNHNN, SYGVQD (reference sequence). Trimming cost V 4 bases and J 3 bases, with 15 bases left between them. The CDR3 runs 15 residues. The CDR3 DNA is TGCGCCAGCAGTGCCGGGACTGCAACTAAAGAGACCCAGTACTTC. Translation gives CASSAGTATKETQYF.

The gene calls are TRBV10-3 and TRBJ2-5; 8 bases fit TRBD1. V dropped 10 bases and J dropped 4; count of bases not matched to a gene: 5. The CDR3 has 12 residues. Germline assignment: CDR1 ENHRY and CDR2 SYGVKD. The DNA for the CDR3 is TGTGCCACCTCAGGGGGCCTAGAGACCCAGTACTTC. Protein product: CATSGGLETQYF.

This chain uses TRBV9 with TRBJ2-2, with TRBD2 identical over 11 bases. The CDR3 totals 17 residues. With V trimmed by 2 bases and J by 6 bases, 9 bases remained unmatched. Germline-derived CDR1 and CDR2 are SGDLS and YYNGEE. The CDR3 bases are TGTGCCAGCAGCGTGACAACTAGCGGGAGATCAGCCGGGGAGCTGTTTTTT. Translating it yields CASSVTTSGRSAGELFF.

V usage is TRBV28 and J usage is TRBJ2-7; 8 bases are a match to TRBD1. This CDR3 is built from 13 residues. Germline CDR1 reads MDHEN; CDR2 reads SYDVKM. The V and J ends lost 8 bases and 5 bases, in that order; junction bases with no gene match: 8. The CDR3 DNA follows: TGTGCCAGCCGCCAGGGGGCGGAAAACGAGCAGTACTTC. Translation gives CASRQGAENEQYF.